What follows describes a single T cell receptor (beta chain). At one end, the junction sequence differs from germline, possibly due to a read error. The data belong to a study of shared clonotypes between healthy human individuals. Some clones are missing from TCRdb's copy, which holds only in-frame ones; the method was immunoSEQ multiplex PCR. The repertoire includes millions of clones, 85% to 95% of them detected once, and roughly 0.13% sits in the top ten. The CDR3 loop spans 16 amino acids. Germline loops: CDR1 SNHLY, CDR2 FYNNEI. The chain couples TRBV2 to TRBJ1-4, with 7 bases identical to TRBD1. The sequencing sample was made of naive CD4+ T cells sorted from blood. Subset denoted: CD45RA+ positively selected. The receptor's source is a man between 18 and 29 years old in good health. CDR3 in amino acids: CAARREGTATTEKLFF. For the CDR3, the DNA is TGTGCCGCCAGGAGGGAGGGGACAGCTACTACTGAAAAACTGTTTTTT.